These T cell receptor beta chains were read from a single sample in a study of graft-versus-host responses after intestinal transplantation. Measured with immunoSEQ multiplex PCR; TCRdb has only the in-frame clones, and not every one. Altogether about 12,000 clones are present, 30% to 35% being singletons, with the ten largest covering about 3.4%. The material was alloreactive CD8+ T cells from a mixed lymphocyte reaction culture, obtained before intestinal transplant. The receptors were sampled from a human patient who received an intestinal transplant. The conserved cysteine and the conserved F or W are not part of the CDR3 here. A clone size is listed for some rows: how often the clone was seen (once, few, many), or a class if it is expanded.

cdr3_aa,clone_size,v_call,j_call
ASSGEGLAGYNEQF,medium-sized,TRBV5-1,TRBJ2-1
ASSLSGQGAFDIDGYT,.,TRBV27,TRBJ1-2
ASSLRGSSYNEQF,.,TRBV28,TRBJ2-1
ASSLSLRWTQY,.,TRBV13,TRBJ2-5
AISEGDRIYNEQF,.,TRBV10-3,TRBJ2-1
ASSSRDSMNTEAF,few,TRBV7-6,TRBJ1-1
ASSQSGSTEAF,medium-sized,TRBV4-2,TRBJ1-1
ASSPGTVGNQPQH,few,TRBV19,TRBJ1-5
ASSPRGGDTQY,.,TRBV28,TRBJ2-3
ASSFGSPNTEAF,.,TRBV5-6,TRBJ1-1
ASSFGGTNYGYT,few,TRBV7-2,TRBJ1-2
ASSFGGQPQH,.,TRBV5-6,TRBJ1-5
ASSLDGGFNYGYT,.,TRBV27,TRBJ1-2
ASSADLREVNSPLH,once,TRBV9,TRBJ1-6
ASSLVSNEKLF,.,TRBV19,TRBJ1-4
ASSLTGTSETQY,few,TRBV7-9,TRBJ2-5